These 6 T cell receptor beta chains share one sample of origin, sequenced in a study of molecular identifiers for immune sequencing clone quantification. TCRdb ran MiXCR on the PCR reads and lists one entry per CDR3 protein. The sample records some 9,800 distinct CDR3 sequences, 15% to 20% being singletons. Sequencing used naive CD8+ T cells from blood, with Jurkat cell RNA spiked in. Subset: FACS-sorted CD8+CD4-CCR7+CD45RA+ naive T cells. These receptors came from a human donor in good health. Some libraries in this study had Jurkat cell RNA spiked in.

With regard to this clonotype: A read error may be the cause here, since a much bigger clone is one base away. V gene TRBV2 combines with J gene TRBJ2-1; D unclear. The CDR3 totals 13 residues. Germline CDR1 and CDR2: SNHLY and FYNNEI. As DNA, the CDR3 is TGTGCCAGCAGACAAAGCTCCCACAATGAGCAGTTCTTC. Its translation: CASRQSSHNEQFF.

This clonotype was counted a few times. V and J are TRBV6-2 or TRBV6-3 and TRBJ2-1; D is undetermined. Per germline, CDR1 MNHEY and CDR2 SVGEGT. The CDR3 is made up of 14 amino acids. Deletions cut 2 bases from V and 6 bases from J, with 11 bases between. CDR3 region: CASSYTDFLNEQFF. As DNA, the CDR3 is TGTGCCAGCAGTTACACGGATTTCCTCAATGAGCAGTTCTTC.

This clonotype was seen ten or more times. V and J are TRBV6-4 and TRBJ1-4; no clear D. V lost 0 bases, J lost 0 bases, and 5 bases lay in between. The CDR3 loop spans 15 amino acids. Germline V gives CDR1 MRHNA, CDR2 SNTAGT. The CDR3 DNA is TGTGCCAGCAGTGACTCGAATCCAACTAATGAAAAACTGTTTTTT. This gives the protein CASSDSNPTNEKLFF.

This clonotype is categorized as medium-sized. The CDR3 DNA reads as TGTGCCTGGAGCGGACTAGGGATTGGTGGCAATCAGCCCCAGCATTTT. It yields the protein CAWSGLGIGGNQPQHF. The chain couples TRBV30 to TRBJ1-5; D unclear. The V end was cut by 3 bases, the J end by 2 bases, with 17 bases between. The CDR3 spans 16 residues. Germline V gene lookup returns CDR1 GTSNPN and CDR2 SVGIG (reference sequence).

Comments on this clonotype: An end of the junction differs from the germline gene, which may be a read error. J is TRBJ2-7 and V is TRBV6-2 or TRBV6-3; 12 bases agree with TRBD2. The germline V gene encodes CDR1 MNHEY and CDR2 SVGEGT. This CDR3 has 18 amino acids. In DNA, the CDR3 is TGTGCCTGCAGTCCCAGTCGACGGACTAGCGGGATACCCTACGAGCAGTACTTC. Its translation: CACSPSRRTSGIPYEQYF.

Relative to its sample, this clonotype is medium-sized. The DNA for the CDR3 is TGTGCCAGCAGCTTAGCTCTAGCGGGAGGTCCCGGGGAGCTGTTTTTT. Translated: CASSLALAGGPGELFF. The J gene is TRBJ2-2, the V gene TRBV7-2, with TRBD2 matching over 11 bases. The germline V gene encodes CDR1 SGHTA and CDR2 FQGNSA. The CDR3 consists of 16 residues. J was trimmed by 6 bases and V by 0 bases; bases with no gene match: 3.